The clone carrying this TCR beta chain was found once. Its antigen remains unidentified. The data originate from a study of T cell responses to AZD1222 COVID-19 vaccine. General study findings and limits: Targets within unmutated variant regions were reportedly found for nearly half of spike-specific TCRs. White British donors predominated, females outnumbered males, and clonal diversity was possibly underestimated. The breadth and depth of Spike-specific TCRs increased once two AZD1222 doses had been given. Seropositive AZD1222 recipients at baseline numbered only 6 or 7.

Germline CDR1 and CDR2: SGDLS and YYNGEE. Trimming pared 3 bases from V and 2 bases from J, leaving 12 bases between. The CDR3 is 15 residues long. Libraries were prepared by immunoSEQ multiplex PCR; TCRdb keeps only in-frame clonotypes and omits some of them. Seen here are over 130,000 clones, approximately 87% observed once, and the top ten hold 1.5% to 2%. This chain links TRBV9 with TRBJ2-1; D tentatively reads TRBD1 or TRBD2 (5 bases each). The TCR was taken from an adult who received the AZD1222 COVID-19 vaccine. This specimen consisted of peripheral blood, obtained 28 days after the second AZD1222 dose. The CDR3 sequence: CASSDKGTAYNEQFF. CDR3 sequence (DNA): TGTGCCAGCAGCGACAAGGGGACGGCCTACAATGAGCAGTTCTTC.